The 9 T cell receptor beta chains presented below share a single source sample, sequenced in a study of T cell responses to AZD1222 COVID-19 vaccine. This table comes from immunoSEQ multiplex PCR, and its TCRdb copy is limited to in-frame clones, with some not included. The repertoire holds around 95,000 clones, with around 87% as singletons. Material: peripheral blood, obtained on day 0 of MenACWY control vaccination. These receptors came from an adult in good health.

CDR3 nucleotide sequence: TGTGCCAGCAGTGCTCTAGTTCTCAAGGGTGGTACAGTGGGCAATGAGCAGTTCTTC. It specifies CASSALVLKGGTVGNEQFF. The gene calls are TRBV6-1 and TRBJ2-1; D is ambiguous. CDR3 length: 19 amino acids. Germline V gene data show CDR1 as MNHNS and CDR2 as SASEGT. Between the trimmed V and J ends, which lost 4 bases and 6 bases, there was a span of 28 bases.

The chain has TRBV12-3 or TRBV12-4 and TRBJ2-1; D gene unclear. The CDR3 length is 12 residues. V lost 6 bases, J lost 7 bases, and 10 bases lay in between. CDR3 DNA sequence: TGTGCCAGCAGAGGTGGTCGAAATGAGCAGTTCTTC. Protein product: CASRGGRNEQFF.

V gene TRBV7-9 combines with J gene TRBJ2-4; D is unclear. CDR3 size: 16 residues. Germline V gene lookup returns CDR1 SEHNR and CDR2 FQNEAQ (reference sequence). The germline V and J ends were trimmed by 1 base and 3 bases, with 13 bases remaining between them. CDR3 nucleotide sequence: TGTGCCAGCAGCTTAGTGACGGTCCAGAGCAAAAACATTCAGTACTTC. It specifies CASSLVTVQSKNIQYF.

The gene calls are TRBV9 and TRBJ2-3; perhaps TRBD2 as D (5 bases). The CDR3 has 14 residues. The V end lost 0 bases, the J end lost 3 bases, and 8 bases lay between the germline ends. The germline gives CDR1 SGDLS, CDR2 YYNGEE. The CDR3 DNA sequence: TGTGCCAGCAGCGTAGAGAGGAGGACAGATACGCAGTATTTT. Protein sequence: CASSVERRTDTQYF.

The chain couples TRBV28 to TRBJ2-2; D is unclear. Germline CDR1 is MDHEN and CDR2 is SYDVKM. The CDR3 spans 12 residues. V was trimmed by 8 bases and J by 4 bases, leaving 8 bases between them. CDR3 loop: CASGRVTGELFF. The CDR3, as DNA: TGTGCCAGCGGTAGGGTCACCGGGGAGCTGTTTTTT. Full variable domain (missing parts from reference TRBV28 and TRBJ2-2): DVKVTQSSRYLVKRTGEKVFLECVQDMDHENMFWYRQDPGLGLRLIYFSYDVKMKEKGDIPEGYSVSREKKERFSLILESASTNQTSMYLCASGRVTGELFFGEGSRLTVL.

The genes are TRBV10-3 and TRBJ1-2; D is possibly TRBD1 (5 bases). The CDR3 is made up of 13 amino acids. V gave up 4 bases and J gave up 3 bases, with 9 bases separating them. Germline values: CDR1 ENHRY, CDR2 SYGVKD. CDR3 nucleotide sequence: TGTGCCATCAGTGCCGGGGACCACTATGGCTACACCTTC. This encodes CAISAGDHYGYTF.

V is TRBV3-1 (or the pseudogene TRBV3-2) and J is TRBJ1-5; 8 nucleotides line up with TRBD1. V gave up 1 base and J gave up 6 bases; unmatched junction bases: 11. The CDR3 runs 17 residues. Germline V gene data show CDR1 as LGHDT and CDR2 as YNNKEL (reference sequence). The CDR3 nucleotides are TGTGCCAGCAGCCAAGTGACAGGGGTTCGGAAGGCTCAGCCCCAGCATTTT. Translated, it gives CASSQVTGVRKAQPQHF.

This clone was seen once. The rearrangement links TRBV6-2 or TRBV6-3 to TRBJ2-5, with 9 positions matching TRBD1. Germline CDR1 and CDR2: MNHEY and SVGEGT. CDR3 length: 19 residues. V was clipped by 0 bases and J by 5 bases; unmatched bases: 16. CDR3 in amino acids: CASSYSSSGGQGPLETQYF. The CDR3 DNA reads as TGTGCCAGCAGTTACTCTTCCTCGGGGGGACAGGGCCCATTGGAGACCCAGTACTTC.

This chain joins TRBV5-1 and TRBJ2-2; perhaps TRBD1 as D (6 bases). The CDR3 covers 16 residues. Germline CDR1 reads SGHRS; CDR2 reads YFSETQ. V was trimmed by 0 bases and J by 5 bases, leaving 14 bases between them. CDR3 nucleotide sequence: TGCGCCAGCAGCTTGGAGGGGGTTTTGAGGACCGGGGAGCTGTTTTTT. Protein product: CASSLEGVLRTGELFF.